This T cell receptor beta chain stems from a study of T cells in Graves' hyperthyroidism and ophthalmopathy. Study-wide points: A median 6.5 months before onset, the model predicted ophthalmopathy. A 13 V-J signature model discriminated ophthalmopathy versus stable hyperthyroidism. Researchers found most expanded thyroid clonotypes above 0.001 in blood as well.

It was uncontrolled infection, other autoimmune disease, pregnancy or lactation that excluded patients. In the case of this clonotype: Its specificity is unknown.

TCR beta CDR3 regions were amplified from RNA transcripts. The HTBI primer set served for first-round RT-PCR of the TCR CDR3. MiXCR was run by TCRdb on the multiplex PCR reads, yielding one entry per CDR3 protein. Of 300,000 to 400,000 distinct CDR3 sequences in the sample, 15% to 20% were seen once. Per the germline V gene, CDR1 is MNHEY and CDR2 is SMNVEV (reference sequence). The CDR3 covers 16 residues. The junction had 9 bases not matched to a gene; V was cut back by 5 bases and J by 3 bases. V usage is TRBV27 and J usage is TRBJ1-3; 8 bases line up with TRBD1. Sequencing was done on a sample of blood. This TCR was recovered from a woman between 50 and 59 years old with Graves' hyperthyroidism. For the CDR3, the DNA is TGTGCCAGCAGTCCAACCCCAGGGGGCGATGGAAACACCATATATTTT. Its translation: CASSPTPGGDGNTIYF.